What follows are 9 T cell receptor beta chains derived from one specimen sequenced in a study of a mutant IDH1 vaccine in newly diagnosed glioma. The assay was immunoSEQ multiplex PCR, and TCRdb's table has in-frame clones only and misses some. The sample lists 25,000 or so clones, under 85% occurring once. The antigens for these receptors are not known. The time point was: week 5, during vaccination. Each dose of the vaccine consisted of 300 ug of mutant IDH1 20-mer peptide, with topical imiquimod. Sample: PBMCs, taken from a glioma patient whose treatment included an IDH1 peptide vaccine. Receptors originate from a man between 35 and 55 years old with glioma. Some clones in this sample may be carry-over from other donors' samples.

The rearrangement links TRBV2 to TRBJ1-2, with D unclear. Germline V CDR1 and CDR2: SNHLY, FYNNEI. The V and J ends lost 0 bases and 4 bases respectively, with 9 bases between them. This CDR3 has 14 residues. CDR3 DNA: TGTGCCAGCAGTGAAGCGCGTACAGTCTATGGCTACACCTTC. Translating it yields CASSEARTVYGYTF.

The rearrangement uses TRBV5-6 and TRBJ1-1; D not certain. The V end was cut by 4 bases, the J end by 7 bases, with 14 bases between. This CDR3 contains 13 residues. Germline values: CDR1 SGHDT, CDR2 YYEEEE. CDR3 in amino acids: CASSALGRIEAFF. CDR3 coding DNA: TGTGCCAGCAGCGCCCTCGGACGAATTGAAGCTTTCTTT.

The chain links TRBV19 to TRBJ2-7; perhaps TRBD2 as D (7 bases). Germline loops: CDR1 LNHDA, CDR2 SQIVND (reference sequence). Deletions cut 5 bases from V and 2 bases from J, with 16 bases between. CDR3 length equals 15 residues. CDR3 in DNA: TGTGCCAGTAGTTCCACCTTCGGGGGGCCCTACGAGCAGTACTTC. Its protein product is CASSSTFGGPYEQYF.

The chain links TRBV30 to TRBJ1-2; D perhaps matches TRBD1 (6 bases). This CDR3 has 18 amino acids. Trimming stripped 0 bases from V and 0 bases from J, with 20 bases between. Looked up from germline, CDR1 is GTSNPN and CDR2 is SVGIG (reference sequence). In DNA form, the CDR3 reads TGTGCCTGGAGTGTACAAGTTGCTACAGGGCCTACTAACTATGGCTACACCTTC. Translating gives CAWSVQVATGPTNYGYTF.

This chain joins TRBV7-8 and TRBJ2-2, with 11 bases matching TRBD1. The CDR3 has 18 residues. Trimming at V came to 8 bases and at J to 0 bases, leaving 11 bases not matched to a gene. From germline, CDR1 is SGHVS and CDR2 FQNEAQ. This chain's CDR3 is CASRPGQGVYANTGELFF. DNA of the CDR3: TGTGCCAGCCGTCCGGGACAGGGGGTTTACGCGAACACCGGGGAGCTGTTTTTT.

The CDR3 coding sequence is TGTGCCAGTAGGAAGGACAGGGACTACAATGAGCAGTTCTTC. It translates to CASRKDRDYNEQFF. This rearrangement joins TRBV19 to TRBJ2-1; 8 bases line up with TRBD1. Germline CDR1 reads LNHDA; CDR2 reads SQIVND (reference sequence). There are 14 residues in the CDR3. V lost 6 bases, J lost 3 bases, and 4 bases stayed unmatched. The whole variable domain, filled in from reference TRBV19 and TRBJ2-1, reads DGGITQSPKYLFRKEGQNVTLSCEQNLNHDAMYWYRQDPGQGLRLIYYSQIVNDFQKGDIAEGYSVSREKKESFPLTVTSAQKNPTAFYLCASRKDRDYNEQFFGPGTRLTVL.

V gene TRBV7-6 combines with J gene TRBJ2-7; D might be TRBD1 or TRBD2, each matching 6 bases. The CDR3 is 14 residues long. The V and J ends lost 7 bases and 7 bases respectively, with 20 bases between them. CDR1 is SGHVS, CDR2 FNYEAQ, per germline. The CDR3 is CASTNKTGAREQYF. The CDR3 bases are TGTGCCAGCACCAATAAAACGGGGGCTAGAGAGCAGTACTTC.

The chain couples TRBV5-8 to TRBJ1-3; a possible D gene is TRBD1 (5 bases). This CDR3 is 14 amino acids long. The V gene's germline CDR1 is SGHTS and CDR2 YDEGEE. Deletions cut 0 bases from V and 1 base from J, with 5 bases between. Here the CDR3 DNA reads TGTGCCAGCAGCTTGGGGGGGTCTGGAAACACCATATATTTT. This sequence encodes CASSLGGSGNTIYF.

The chain employs TRBV6-5 and TRBJ1-4; D is possibly TRBD1 (5 bases). V was cut by 1 base and J by 0 bases, with 6 bases left in between. Germline CDR1 reads MNHEY; CDR2 reads SVGAGI. The length of the CDR3 is 15 residues. The CDR3 region is CASSYLTATNEKLFF. CDR3 nucleotides: TGTGCCAGCAGTTACTTGACAGCAACTAATGAAAAACTGTTTTTT.